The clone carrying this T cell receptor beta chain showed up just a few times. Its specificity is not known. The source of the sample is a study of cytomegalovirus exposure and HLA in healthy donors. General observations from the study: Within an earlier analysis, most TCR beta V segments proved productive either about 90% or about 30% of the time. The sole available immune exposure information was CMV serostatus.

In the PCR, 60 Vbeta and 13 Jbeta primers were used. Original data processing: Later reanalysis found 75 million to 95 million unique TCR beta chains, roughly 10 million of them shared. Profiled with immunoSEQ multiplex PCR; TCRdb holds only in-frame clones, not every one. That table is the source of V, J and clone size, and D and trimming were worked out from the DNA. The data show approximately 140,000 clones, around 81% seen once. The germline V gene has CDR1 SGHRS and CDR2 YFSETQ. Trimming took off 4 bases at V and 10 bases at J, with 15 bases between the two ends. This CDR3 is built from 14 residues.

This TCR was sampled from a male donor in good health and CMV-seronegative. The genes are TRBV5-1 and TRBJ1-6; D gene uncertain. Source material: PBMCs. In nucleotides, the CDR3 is TGCGCCAGCAGCCCGGGCGAGGGTTGGTCACCCCTCCACTTT. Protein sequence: CASSPGEGWSPLHF.